This T cell receptor beta chain was found in a study of cytomegalovirus exposure and HLA in healthy donors. Remarks on this clone: Its antigen is as yet unknown.

Study-wide results and limits: By a later analysis, the bulk of CMV-associated TCR beta chains appeared HLA-restricted. Despite most TCR sequences being rare, some public TCRs occurred in many donors.

Primers: 60 Vbeta forward and 13 Jbeta reverse. Libraries were prepared by immunoSEQ multiplex PCR; TCRdb keeps only in-frame clonotypes and omits some of them. Of 140,000 to 150,000 clones in the sample, 80% were seen once. The CDR3 is 14 amino acids. Germline V lookup: CDR1 MGHRA, CDR2 YSYEKL. Trimming stripped 1 base from V and 4 bases from J, with 10 bases between. The TCR sequence derives from a woman between 25 and 40 years old in good health and CMV-seronegative. The sequenced material came from PBMCs. The chain couples TRBV4-1 to TRBJ1-2; D uncertain. CDR3 in DNA: TGCGCCAGCAGCCAAGGGGCCGTCGCCTATGGCTACACCTTC. It codes for CASSQGAVAYGYTF.